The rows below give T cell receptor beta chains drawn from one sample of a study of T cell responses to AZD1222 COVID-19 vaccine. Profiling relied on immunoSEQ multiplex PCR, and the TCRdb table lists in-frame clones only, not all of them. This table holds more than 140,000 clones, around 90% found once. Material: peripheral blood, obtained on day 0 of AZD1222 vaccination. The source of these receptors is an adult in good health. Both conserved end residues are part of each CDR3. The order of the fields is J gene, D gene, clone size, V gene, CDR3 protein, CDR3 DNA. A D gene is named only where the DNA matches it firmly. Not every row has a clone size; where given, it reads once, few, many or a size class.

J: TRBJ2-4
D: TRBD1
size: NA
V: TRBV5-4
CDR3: CASSFGTVLAKNIQYF
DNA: TGTGCCAGCAGCTTTGGGACAGTACTAGCCAAAAACATTCAGTACTTC

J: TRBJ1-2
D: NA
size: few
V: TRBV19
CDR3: CASSHQDNYGYTF
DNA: TGTGCCAGTAGTCATCAGGACAACTATGGCTACACCTTC

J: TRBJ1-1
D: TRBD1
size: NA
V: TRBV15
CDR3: CATSIRGQGTEAFF
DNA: TGTGCCACCAGCATTAGGGGACAGGGCACTGAAGCTTTCTTT

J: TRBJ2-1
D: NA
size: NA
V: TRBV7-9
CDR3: CASSLARAYNEQFF
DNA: TGTGCCAGCAGCTTAGCTCGGGCCTACAATGAGCAGTTCTTC

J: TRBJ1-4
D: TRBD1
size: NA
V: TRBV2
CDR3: CASTLTGGWLGEKLFF
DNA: TGTGCCAGCACCTTGACAGGGGGCTGGCTGGGTGAAAAACTGTTTTTT

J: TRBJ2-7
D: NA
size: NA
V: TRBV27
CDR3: CASSSRTHYEQYF
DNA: TGTGCCAGCAGTTCAAGGACCCACTACGAGCAGTACTTC

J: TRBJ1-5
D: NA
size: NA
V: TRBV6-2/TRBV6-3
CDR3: CASSYAGGPQHF
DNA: TGTGCCAGCAGTTACGCGGGGGGGCCCCAGCATTTT

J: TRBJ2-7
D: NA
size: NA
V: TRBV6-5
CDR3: CASSYDHLGYEQYF
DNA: TGTGCCAGCAGTTACGACCACCTAGGGTACGAGCAGTACTTC

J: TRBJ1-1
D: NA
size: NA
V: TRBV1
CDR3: CTSKWQGAVTEAFF
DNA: TGCACCAGCAAATGGCAGGGGGCCGTCACTGAAGCTTTCTTT

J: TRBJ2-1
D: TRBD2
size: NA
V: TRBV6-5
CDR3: CASTATSGITEQFF
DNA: TGTGCCAGCACGGCGACTAGCGGGATCACTGAGCAGTTCTTC

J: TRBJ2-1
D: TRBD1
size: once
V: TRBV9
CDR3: CASSPWTGGTNEQFF
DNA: TGTGCCAGCAGCCCTTGGACAGGGGGCACGAATGAGCAGTTCTTC

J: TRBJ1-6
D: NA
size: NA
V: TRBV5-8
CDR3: CASSLGRDDSPLHF
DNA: TGTGCCAGCAGCTTGGGCAGGGACGACTCACCCCTCCACTTT

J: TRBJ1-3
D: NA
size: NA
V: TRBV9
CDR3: CASSPHSGTWGASGNTIYF
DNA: TGTGCCAGCAGCCCCCACTCCGGGACCTGGGGGGCCTCTGGAAACACCATATATTTT

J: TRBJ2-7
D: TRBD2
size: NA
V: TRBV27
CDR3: CASRLAGSHEQYF
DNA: TGTGCCAGCAGACTAGCGGGATCCCACGAGCAGTACTTC

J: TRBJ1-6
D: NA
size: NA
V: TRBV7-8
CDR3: CASSSIAGTHISPLHF
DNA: TGTGCCAGCAGCTCAATCGCCGGGACCCACATTTCACCCCTCCACTTT

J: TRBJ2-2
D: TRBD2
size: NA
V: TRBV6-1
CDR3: CASSEAGGRDGELFF
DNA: TGTGCCAGCAGTGAAGCTGGCGGGAGGGACGGGGAGCTGTTTTTT

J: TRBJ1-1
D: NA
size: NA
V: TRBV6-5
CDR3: CASYGRKNTEAFF
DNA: TGTGCCAGCTATGGACGGAAGAACACTGAAGCTTTCTTT

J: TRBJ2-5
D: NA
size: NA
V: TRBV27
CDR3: CASSPLGRGQETQYF
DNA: TGTGCCAGCAGTCCCCTTGGAAGGGGGCAAGAGACCCAGTACTTC

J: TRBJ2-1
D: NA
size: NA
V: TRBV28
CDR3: CASSRLNEQFF
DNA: TGTGCCAGCAGCCGATTGAATGAGCAGTTCTTC

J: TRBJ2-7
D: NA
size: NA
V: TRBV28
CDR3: CASTSSVPHYEQYF
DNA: TGTGCCAGCACTTCGTCGGTCCCACACTACGAGCAGTACTTC

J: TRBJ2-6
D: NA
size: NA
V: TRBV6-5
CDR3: CASSLGGAGANVLTF
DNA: TGTGCCAGCAGCCTAGGGGGAGCTGGGGCCAACGTCCTGACTTTC

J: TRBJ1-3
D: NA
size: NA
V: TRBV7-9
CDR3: CASSLAGTSGNTIYF
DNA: TGTGCCAGCAGCTTAGCGGGTACCTCTGGAAACACCATATATTTT

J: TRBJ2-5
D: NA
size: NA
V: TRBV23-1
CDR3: CASSPAGRAHSSQETQYF
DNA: TGCGCCAGCTCCCCCGCTGGCAGGGCCCACTCCTCACAAGAGACCCAGTACTTC

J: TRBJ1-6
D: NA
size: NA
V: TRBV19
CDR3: CASSMGDPNSPLHF
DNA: TGTGCCAGTAGTATGGGGGACCCTAATTCACCCCTCCACTTT

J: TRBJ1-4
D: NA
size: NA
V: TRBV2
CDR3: CASSRGQLTSNEKLFF
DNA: TGTGCCAGCAGCCGGGGCCAGCTAACATCGAATGAAAAACTGTTTTTT

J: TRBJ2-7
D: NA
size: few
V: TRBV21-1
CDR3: CASRPPRQGSYEQYF
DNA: TGTGCCAGCAGACCTCCGAGGCAGGGATCCTACGAGCAGTACTTC

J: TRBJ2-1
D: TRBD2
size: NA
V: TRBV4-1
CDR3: CASSQDPLRRGNEQFF
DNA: TGCGCCAGCAGCCAAGACCCTCTGCGGCGGGGGAATGAGCAGTTCTTC

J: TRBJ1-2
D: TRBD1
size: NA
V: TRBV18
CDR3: CASSPEGQEHYGYTF
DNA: TGTGCCAGCTCACCGGAGGGACAGGAACACTATGGCTACACCTTC

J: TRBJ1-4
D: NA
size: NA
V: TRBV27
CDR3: CASRSTGSPNEKLFF
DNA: TGTGCCAGCAGATCCACAGGTTCACCTAATGAAAAACTGTTTTTT

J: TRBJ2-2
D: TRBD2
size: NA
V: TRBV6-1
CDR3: CASSESGMGLAGYDTGELFF
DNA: TGTGCCAGCAGTGAGAGTGGGATGGGACTAGCGGGATACGACACCGGGGAGCTGTTTTTT

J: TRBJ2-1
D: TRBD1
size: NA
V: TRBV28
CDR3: CASSFRMDRNNEQFF
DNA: TGTGCCAGCAGTTTCCGCATGGACAGGAACAATGAGCAGTTCTTC

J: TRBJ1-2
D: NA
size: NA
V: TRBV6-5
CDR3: CASVAGPKHDKRYTF
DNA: TGTGCCAGCGTGGCGGGGCCCAAGCACGACAAGCGCTACACCTTC

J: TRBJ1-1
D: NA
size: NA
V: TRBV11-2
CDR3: CASSAQGGTEAFF
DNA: TGTGCCAGCAGCGCCCAAGGGGGCACTGAAGCTTTCTTT

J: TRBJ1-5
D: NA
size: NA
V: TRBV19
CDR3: CASNDRGGRQPQHF
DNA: TGTGCCAGTAACGATAGGGGGGGACGGCAGCCCCAGCATTTT

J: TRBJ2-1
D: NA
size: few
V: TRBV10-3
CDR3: CAISEWVSSYNEQFF
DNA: TGTGCCATCAGTGAATGGGTGAGCTCCTACAATGAGCAGTTCTTC

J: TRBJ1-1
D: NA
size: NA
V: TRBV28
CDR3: CASLPWGTDTTEAFF
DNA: TGTGCCAGCTTACCGTGGGGGACCGATACTACTGAAGCTTTCTTT

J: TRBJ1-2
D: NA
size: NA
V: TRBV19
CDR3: CASSIVHRADYGYTF
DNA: TGTGCCAGTAGTATTGTCCACAGGGCGGACTATGGCTACACCTTC

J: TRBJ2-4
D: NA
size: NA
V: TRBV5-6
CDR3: CASSRFVQSKNIQYF
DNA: TGTGCCAGCAGTAGATTCGTACAATCCAAAAACATTCAGTACTTC

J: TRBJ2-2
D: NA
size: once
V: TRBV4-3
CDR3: CASSHSRSSMKTGELFF
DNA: TGCGCCAGCAGCCACAGCAGGAGCAGTATGAAGACCGGGGAGCTGTTTTTT

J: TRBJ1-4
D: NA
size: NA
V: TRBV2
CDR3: CASLGVGERDEKLFF
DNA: TGTGCCAGCTTAGGAGTCGGGGAGCGGGATGAAAAACTGTTTTTT

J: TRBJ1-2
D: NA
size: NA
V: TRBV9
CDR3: CASSVVTKREQGREDGYTF
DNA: TGTGCCAGCAGCGTAGTAACGAAGCGGGAGCAGGGGAGGGAGGATGGCTACACCTTC